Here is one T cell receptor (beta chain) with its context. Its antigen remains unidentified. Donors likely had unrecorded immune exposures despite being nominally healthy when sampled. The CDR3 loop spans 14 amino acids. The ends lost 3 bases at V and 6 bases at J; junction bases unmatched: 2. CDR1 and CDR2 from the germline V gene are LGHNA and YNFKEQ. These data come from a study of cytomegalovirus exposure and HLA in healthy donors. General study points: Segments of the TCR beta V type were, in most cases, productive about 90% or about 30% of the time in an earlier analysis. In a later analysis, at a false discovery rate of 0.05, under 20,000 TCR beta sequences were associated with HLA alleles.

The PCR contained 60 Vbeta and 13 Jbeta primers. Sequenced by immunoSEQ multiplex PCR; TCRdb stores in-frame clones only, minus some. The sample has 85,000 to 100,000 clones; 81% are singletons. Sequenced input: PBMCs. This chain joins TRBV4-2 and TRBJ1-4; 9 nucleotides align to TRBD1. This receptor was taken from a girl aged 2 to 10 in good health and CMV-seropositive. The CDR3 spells CASSQGDRDEKLFF. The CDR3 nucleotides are TGTGCCAGCAGCCAGGGGGACAGGGATGAAAAACTGTTTTTT.